Listed here are 27 T cell receptor beta chains from one sample, sequenced in a study of CD8 T cells in Susac syndrome. Reverse transcription of roughly 0.45 to 1 ug RNA used random hexamers. TCRdb independently ran MiXCR on the immunoSEQ multiplex PCR reads; one entry per CDR3 protein. Of about 140,000 distinct CDR3 sequences in the sample, over 85% are singletons; the top ten hold 0.27%. Specimen: CD8+ T cells from PBMCs. These receptors were taken from a human donor in good health.

The V call is TRBV12-3 or TRBV12-4, the J call TRBJ2-7, with D possibly being TRBD1 (6 bases). The CDR3 sequence is 13 residues long. The V gene lost 7 bases and the J gene lost 3 bases, with 13 bases spanning the gap. The CDR3 DNA follows: TGTGCCAGCATGAACGCAGGGGTCTACGAGCAGTACTTC. It specifies CASMNAGVYEQYF.

The chain has TRBV7-9 and TRBJ2-1; 10 nucleotides line up with TRBD2. Per the germline V gene, CDR1 is SEHNR and CDR2 is FQNEAQ (reference sequence). V lost 5 bases, J lost 5 bases, and 6 bases stayed unmatched. This CDR3 region has 15 residues. The DNA for the CDR3 is TGTGCCAGCAGCCCGGGACTAGCGCGGAACAATGAGCAGTTCTTC. It encodes CASSPGLARNNEQFF.

V gene TRBV27 combines with J gene TRBJ2-3; TRBD1 aligns across 11 bases. Germline V gene data show CDR1 as MNHEY and CDR2 as SMNVEV (reference sequence). Unmatched junction bases numbered 2, after V lost 2 bases and J lost 4 bases. The CDR3 runs to 15 residues. The CDR3 DNA sequence: TGTGCCAGCAGTTTAAGGACAGGGGGCGCAGATACGCAGTATTTT. It translates to CASSLRTGGADTQYF.

The V call is TRBV29-1, the J call TRBJ2-1; D unresolved. The germline V gene encodes CDR1 SQVTM and CDR2 ANQGSEA. V shed 4 bases and J shed 2 bases, with 9 bases lying between them. This CDR3 comprises 13 residues. CDR3 region: CSVVTTTYNEQFF. In nucleotides, the CDR3 is TGCAGCGTTGTAACCACGACCTACAATGAGCAGTTCTTC.

The CDR3 nucleotides read TGTGCCAGCAGTTTATGGGGACAGGGTAGGGCGAACACTGAAGCTTTCTTT. Translated: CASSLWGQGRANTEAFF. This chain uses TRBV27 with TRBJ1-1; TRBD1 matches at 9 bases. CDR3 length: 17 amino acids. With V trimmed by 1 base and J by 1 base, 7 bases remained unmatched. Germline CDR1 is MNHEY and CDR2 is SMNVEV (reference sequence).

The gene calls are TRBV6-6 and TRBJ1-2, with D possibly TRBD1 on 6 matching bases. Per germline, CDR1 MNHNY and CDR2 SVGAGI (reference sequence). This CDR3 has 14 amino acids. V was clipped by 7 bases and J by 1 base, with 13 bases between them. The CDR3 DNA is TGTGCCAGCATTCAAGACAGGATTAACTATGGCTACACCTTC. Residues: CASIQDRINYGYTF.

The chain employs TRBV5-4 and TRBJ1-2; D not resolved. This CDR3 is built from 15 residues. Germline values: CDR1 SGHNT, CDR2 YYREEE (reference sequence). Trimming took off 0 bases at V and 4 bases at J, with 13 bases between the two ends. The CDR3 is CASSLEAGRGYGYTF. The DNA for the CDR3 is TGTGCCAGCAGCTTGGAGGCGGGTCGTGGCTATGGCTACACCTTC.

J is TRBJ2-6 and V is TRBV7-9; 8 bases are shared with TRBD1. Germline lookup yields CDR1 SEHNR and CDR2 FQNEAQ (reference sequence). The CDR3 extends over 18 amino acids. The J segment lost 2 bases and the V segment lost 5 bases, leaving 11 bases of the junction unmatched. DNA of the CDR3: TGTGCCAGCAGCCTTCCGTGGACAGGGCCCCCTGGGGCCAACGTCCTGACTTTC. Translating gives CASSLPWTGPPGANVLTF.

The rearrangement links TRBV3-1 to TRBJ2-4, with 8 bases that match TRBD2. The CDR3 has 15 amino acids. CDR1 is LGHDT, CDR2 YNNKEL, per germline (reference sequence). Trimming took 1 base from V and 4 from J; bases not matched to a gene: 3. Written as DNA, the CDR3 is TGTGCCAGCAGCCAAGCGGCTAGCGGGAAAAACATTCAGTACTTC. As protein: CASSQAASGKNIQYF.

This chain uses TRBV12-3 or TRBV12-4 with TRBJ2-3; perhaps TRBD2 as D (5 bases). This CDR3 spans 12 amino acids. Trimming shortened V by 10 bases and J by 6 bases, and 14 bases separated the two germline ends. The CDR3 region is CATRDLSDTQYF. CDR3 DNA sequence: TGTGCCACGAGGGATTTAAGCGATACGCAGTATTTT.

The V gene is TRBV7-2, the J gene TRBJ1-1, with D maybe TRBD1 (6 bases). Trimming stripped 1 base from V and 3 bases from J, with 9 bases between. The length of the CDR3 is 14 residues. Looked up from germline, CDR1 is SGHTA and CDR2 is FQGNSA. DNA for the CDR3: TGTGCCAGCAGCTTAGAGGCAGGGGACACTGAAGCTTTCTTT. Encoded protein: CASSLEAGDTEAFF.

The CDR3 coding sequence is TGTGCCAGCAGCTTTTACACGGGCCCCTACACCTTC. This translates into CASSFYTGPYTF. V is TRBV5-4 and J is TRBJ1-2; D unclear. CDR1 is SGHNT and CDR2 is YYREEE in the germline V gene (reference sequence). Trimming shortened V by 2 bases and J by 10 bases, and 12 bases separated the two germline ends. CDR3 length: 12 residues.

This sequence joins TRBV7-8 and TRBJ2-5; TRBD2 agrees at 8 bases. Germline lookup yields CDR1 SGHVS and CDR2 FQNEAQ. J lost 4 bases, V lost 2 bases, and 6 bases had no gene match. This CDR3 has 15 amino acids. DNA of the CDR3: TGTGCCAGCAGCTTACTTAGCGGGAAGCGAGAGACCCAGTACTTC. Its translation: CASSLLSGKRETQYF.

The CDR3 sequence is CASSKSGARDYNEQFF. CDR3 coding DNA: TGTGCCAGCAGCAAATCGGGCGCACGCGATTACAATGAGCAGTTCTTC. The rearrangement joins TRBV21-1 to TRBJ2-1; TRBD1, the table's D call, lacks a check against the DNA. TRBV21-1 is listed as a pseudogene. This CDR3 is built from 16 residues.

The chain is built from TRBV9 and TRBJ2-7, with 7 nucleotides matching TRBD2. The V gene's germline CDR1 is SGDLS and CDR2 YYNGEE. The V and J ends lost 4 bases and 1 base, in that order; junction bases with no gene match: 8. CDR3 length: 15 amino acids. The CDR3 bases are TGTGCCAGCAGCCCCCTGGCGGGAGCGTCCTACGAGCAGTACTTC. This sequence encodes CASSPLAGASYEQYF. Full variable domain (remainder filled in from reference TRBV9 and TRBJ2-7): DSGVTQTPKHLITATGQRVTLRCSPRSGDLSVYWYQQSLDQGLQFLIQYYNGEERAKGNILERFSAQQFPDLHSELNLSSLELGDSALYFCASSPLAGASYEQYFGPGTRLTVT.

The chain uses TRBV25-1 and TRBJ2-1, with D possibly matching TRBD2 (5 bases). Germline loops: CDR1 MGHDK, CDR2 SYGVNS. The CDR3 loop spans 17 amino acids. The V end was cut by 2 bases, the J end by 0 bases, with 14 bases between. The CDR3 loop is CASSELGLSSSYNEQFF. CDR3 nucleotides: TGTGCCAGCAGTGAACTCGGACTTTCGAGCTCCTACAATGAGCAGTTCTTC.

V gene TRBV27 combines with J gene TRBJ1-1, with D unclear. From germline, CDR1 is MNHEY and CDR2 SMNVEV (reference sequence). The CDR3 totals 13 residues. Trimming stripped 7 bases from V and 1 base from J, with 10 bases between. This CDR3 reads CASTFTQNTEAFF. The CDR3 bases are TGTGCCAGCACCTTTACACAGAACACTGAAGCTTTCTTT.

The J gene is TRBJ2-2, the V gene TRBV20-1; 10 bases match TRBD2. Germline CDR1 and CDR2: DFQATT and SNEGSKA (reference sequence). Trimming at V came to 0 bases and at J to 3 bases, leaving 7 bases not matched to a gene. The length of the CDR3 is 17 residues. CDR3: CSARDQTSGTYTGELFF. CDR3 nucleotides: TGCAGTGCTAGAGATCAAACTAGCGGGACTTACACCGGGGAGCTGTTTTTT.

This chain joins TRBV9 and TRBJ1-3, with D uncertain. CDR3 length: 16 amino acids. V was shortened by 0 bases and J by 3 bases, with 13 bases between the two germline ends. Germline CDR1 is SGDLS and CDR2 is YYNGEE. The CDR3 spells CASSVGGLTYGNTIYF. CDR3 sequence (DNA): TGTGCCAGCAGCGTAGGCGGGCTCACCTATGGAAACACCATATATTTT.

The rearrangement links TRBV29-1 to TRBJ2-7, with no clear D. CDR3 size: 13 residues. Trimming removed 7 bases from V and 0 bases from J, with 13 bases in between. The germline V gene encodes CDR1 SQVTM and CDR2 ANQGSEA. The CDR3 bases are TGCAGCGGGTCCGGACGTAACTCCTACGAGCAGTACTTC. The encoded protein is CSGSGRNSYEQYF.

This clonotype is a singleton in its sample. The genes are TRBV27 and TRBJ1-2; D not certain. The CDR3 is made up of 14 amino acids. Germline V gene sequence: CDR1 MNHEY, CDR2 SMNVEV (reference sequence). V lost 0 bases and J 3 bases, leaving 8 bases between the germline ends. The CDR3, as DNA: TGTGCCAGCAGTTTATCAGACGGCGACTATGGCTACACCTTC. It specifies CASSLSDGDYGYTF.

The V call is TRBV28, the J call TRBJ2-7; D is possibly TRBD1 (5 bases). The V end was cut by 6 bases, the J end by 5 bases, with 17 bases between. The CDR3 covers 14 residues. CDR1 and CDR2 from the germline V gene are MDHEN and SYDVKM. This CDR3 is CASRPTGIQDEQYF. In DNA form, the CDR3 reads TGTGCCAGCAGACCAACAGGTATCCAGGACGAGCAGTACTTC.

The chain links TRBV5-1 to TRBJ2-7; either TRBD1 or TRBD2 may fit D (5 bases each). The CDR3 sequence is 13 residues long. Germline V lookup: CDR1 SGHRS, CDR2 YFSETQ. Trimming left V 3 bases short and J 3 bases short, with 10 bases between. The CDR3 nucleotides read TGCGCCAGCAGCTACGGGGACCACTACGAGCAGTACTTC. It translates to CASSYGDHYEQYF.

The rearrangement links TRBV12-3 or TRBV12-4 to TRBJ1-1; no firm D call. V lost 7 bases and J lost 0, with 9 bases in between. The CDR3 runs 13 residues. CDR3 nucleotides: TGTGCCAGCACTCCCGGATTGAACACTGAAGCTTTCTTT. Encoded protein: CASTPGLNTEAFF.

The rearrangement joins TRBV12-3 or TRBV12-4 to TRBJ1-1, with D possibly being TRBD1 (6 bases). V was shortened by 6 bases and J by 1 base, with 18 bases between the two germline ends. This CDR3 region has 16 residues. CDR3 in DNA: TGTGCCAGCAGGCTAGCTTTCTCAGGGGAGAACACTGAAGCTTTCTTT. Translating it yields CASRLAFSGENTEAFF.

The V and J genes are TRBV23-1 and TRBJ1-2, with 8 bases aligning to TRBD1. TRBV23-1 is flagged as an ORF with uncertain function. The length of the CDR3 is 13 residues. With 4 bases clipped from V and 8 bases from J, the junction kept 6 bases outside the gene matches. The CDR3 coding sequence is TGCGCCAGCAGTCGACTAAGGACAGGGGGCTACACCTTC. This sequence encodes CASSRLRTGGYTF.

The V call is TRBV7-9, the J call TRBJ2-7, with TRBD1 matching over 7 bases. Germline-derived CDR1 and CDR2 are SEHNR and FQNEAQ (reference sequence). J gave up 5 bases and V 11 bases, and 9 bases lay outside the gene matches. CDR3 length: 12 residues. The CDR3 region has the DNA TGTGCCGGTTCGACAGGGTCAAACGAGCAGTACTTC. Amino acids: CAGSTGSNEQYF.